The 7 T cell receptor beta chains below all came from one sample that was sequenced in a study of regulatory T cells in long-lasting Graves disease. Specified time point: newly diagnosed GD, antithyroid drugs for less than 3 months. After RNA was extracted from PBMCs, the TCR library was made from it. Combining iRepertoire HTBI primers with Arm-PCR of CDR3 regions, the authors built TCR beta libraries. MiXCR, applied by TCRdb to the multiplex PCR reads, yields one record per CDR3 protein. The table records some 490,000 distinct CDR3 sequences, around 13% of them present only once. The data were also submitted as part of a second study, on T cells in Graves' hyperthyroidism and ophthalmopathy.

Here the sequenced sample was peripheral blood mononuclear cells (PBMCs), taken at new diagnosis, from a patient treated with antithyroid drugs. The receptors come from a woman in her thirties with Graves disease.

In regard to this clonotype: A much larger clonotype is one base distant, so this may be a read error. The CDR3 end shows no conserved phenylalanine or tryptophan, and so a read error is likely. The rearrangement links TRBV7-2 to TRBJ2-7; no clear D. The germline V gene has CDR1 SGHTA and CDR2 FQGNSA. The V end lost 2 bases, the J end lost 3 bases, and 11 bases lay between the germline ends. The length of the CDR3 is 14 residues. The CDR3 is CASSLLPRIYEQYL. The CDR3 DNA sequence: TGTGCCAGCAGCTTACTTCCCCGGATCTACGAGCAGTACCTC.

This clonotype was seen repeatedly, ten times or more. V and J are TRBV19 and TRBJ1-2, with TRBD1 identical over 10 bases. This CDR3 has 13 residues. V was clipped by 6 bases and J by 6 bases; unmatched bases: 4. Per the germline V gene, CDR1 is LNHDA and CDR2 is SQIVND (reference sequence). Here the CDR3 DNA reads TGTGCCAGTAGGGACAGGGGGAGGCATGGCTACACCTTC. This translates into CASRDRGRHGYTF. The full variable domain, its missing parts supplied by reference TRBV19 and TRBJ1-2, is DGGITQSPKYLFRKEGQNVTLSCEQNLNHDAMYWYRQDPGQGLRLIYYSQIVNDFQKGDIAEGYSVSREKKESFPLTVTSAQKNPTAFYLCASRDRGRHGYTFGSGTRLTVV.

This clonotype showed up many times. This chain uses TRBV28 with TRBJ1-2; TRBD1 aligns across 9 bases. Looked up from germline, CDR1 is MDHEN and CDR2 is SYDVKM. This CDR3 region has 16 residues. V shed 10 bases, J shed 5 bases, and the junction held 17 bases outside the gene matches. For the CDR3, the DNA is TGTGCCACGGAAACCGGGACAGGGTCTCTAGGGTATGGCTACACCTTC. This encodes CATETGTGSLGYGYTF.

The V call is TRBV20-1, the J call TRBJ2-3; 9 positions agree with TRBD1. V shed 1 base, J shed 4 bases, and the junction held 9 bases outside the gene matches. The CDR3 is made up of 16 amino acids. Germline-derived CDR1 and CDR2 are DFQATT and SNEGSKA (reference sequence). The CDR3 is CSARGPGTGLADTQYF. CDR3 DNA: TGCAGTGCTAGAGGCCCCGGGACAGGGCTCGCAGATACGCAGTATTTT.

Comments on this clonotype: A much larger clone is a single base away; this may be a read error. This chain connects TRBV30 to TRBJ1-6; D is unresolved. V gave up 5 bases and J gave up 0 bases, with 17 bases separating them. The CDR3 is 17 amino acids. Germline V gene sequence: CDR1 GTSNPN, CDR2 SVGIG (reference sequence). CDR3 in DNA: TGTGCCTGGGGTCCCCCTCGGGTCAGCTCCTATAATTCACCCCTCCACTTT. It is translated as CAWGPPRVSSYNSPLHF.

This clonotype was seen at least ten times. The rearrangement joins TRBV6-2 or TRBV6-3 to TRBJ1-5; 8 positions match TRBD1. The germline V gene has CDR1 MNHEY and CDR2 SVGEGT. The V and J ends lost 5 bases and 3 bases, in that order; junction bases with no gene match: 6. The length of the CDR3 is 15 residues. Written as DNA, the CDR3 is TGTGCCAGCAGTCCCGGGACAGGAGTCAATCAGCCCCAGCATTTT. Protein: CASSPGTGVNQPQHF.

This clonotype was counted many times. This chain connects TRBV5-5 to TRBJ1-6, with D uncertain. Trimming took off 1 base at V and 0 bases at J, with 11 bases between the two ends. CDR1 and CDR2 (germline): SGHKS, YYEKEE (reference sequence). This CDR3 has 17 residues. The CDR3 nucleotides read TGTGCCAGCAGCTTGAACAGAAAAAGCTCCTATAATTCACCCCTCCACTTT. This codes for CASSLNRKSSYNSPLHF.